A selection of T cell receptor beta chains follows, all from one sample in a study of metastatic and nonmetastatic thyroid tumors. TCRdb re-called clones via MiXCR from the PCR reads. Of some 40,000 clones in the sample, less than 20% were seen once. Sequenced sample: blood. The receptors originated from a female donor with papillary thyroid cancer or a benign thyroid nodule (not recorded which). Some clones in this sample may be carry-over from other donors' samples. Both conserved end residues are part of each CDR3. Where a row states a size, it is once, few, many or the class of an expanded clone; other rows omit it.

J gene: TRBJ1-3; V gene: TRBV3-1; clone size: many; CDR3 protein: CASSQTANTIYF
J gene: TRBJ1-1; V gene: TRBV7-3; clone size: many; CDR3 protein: CASRKDRENTEAFF
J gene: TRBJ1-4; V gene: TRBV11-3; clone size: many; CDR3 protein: CASSLVGMVWTGATNEKLFF
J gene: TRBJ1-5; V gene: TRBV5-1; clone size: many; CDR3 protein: CASRAGPGNQPQHF
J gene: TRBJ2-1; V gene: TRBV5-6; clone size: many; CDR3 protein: CASSLVLAGHNEQFF
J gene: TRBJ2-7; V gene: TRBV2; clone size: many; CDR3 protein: CASSRNKGLAGVREQYF
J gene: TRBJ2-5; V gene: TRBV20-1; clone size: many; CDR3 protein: CSAGGGLARETQYF
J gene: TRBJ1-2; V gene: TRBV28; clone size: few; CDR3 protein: CASSLRTGSNGYTF
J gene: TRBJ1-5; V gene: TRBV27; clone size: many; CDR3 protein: CASSLGTPFSNQPQHF
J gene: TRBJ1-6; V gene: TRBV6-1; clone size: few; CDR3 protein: CASSAGEGGNSPLHF
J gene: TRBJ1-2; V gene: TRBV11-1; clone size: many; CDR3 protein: CASSFGQLTGNGYTF
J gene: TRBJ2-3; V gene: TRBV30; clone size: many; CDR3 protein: CAWRSDSSTDTQYF
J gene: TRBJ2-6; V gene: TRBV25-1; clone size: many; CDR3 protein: CASSLSGANVLTF
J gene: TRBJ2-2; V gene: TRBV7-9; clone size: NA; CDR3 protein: CAGSLGDLAGELFF
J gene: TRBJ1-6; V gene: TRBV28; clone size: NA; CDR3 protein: CARSFSGSPPNF
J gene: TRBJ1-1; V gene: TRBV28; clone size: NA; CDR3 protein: CASSLKPRQGYENTEAFF
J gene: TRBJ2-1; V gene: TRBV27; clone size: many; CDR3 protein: CASSFNSGRNNEQFF
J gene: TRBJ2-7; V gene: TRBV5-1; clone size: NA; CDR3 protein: CASTRTGFDEQYF
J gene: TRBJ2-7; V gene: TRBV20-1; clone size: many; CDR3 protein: CSARSFLSGLLF